This T cell receptor beta chain is from a study of T cell responses to AZD1222 COVID-19 vaccine. Overall study findings and caveats: Unmutated regions of variants are reportedly targeted by nearly half of spike-specific TCRs. Spike-specific TCR breadth and depth both grew after two AZD1222 doses. Repertoires were collected only later (after the peak T cell response had occurred). Baseline seropositives among AZD1222 recipients totaled only 6 or 7.

Turning to this clone: Antigen specificity is unknown.

CDR1 and CDR2 (germline): MNHEY, SVGAGI. The CDR3 has 13 amino acids. Trimming pared 2 bases from V and 5 bases from J, leaving 10 bases between. The assay was immunoSEQ multiplex PCR, and TCRdb's table has in-frame clones only and misses some. The sample carries some 120,000 clones, about nine tenths recorded once. This clonotype was obtained from an adult in good health. The chain carries TRBV6-5 and TRBJ2-7, with D tentatively TRBD1 (6 bases). The sequencing here drew on peripheral blood, taken on day 0 of AZD1222 vaccination. In DNA, the CDR3 is TGTGCCAGCAGTTACGGGGGCCTGGACGAGCAGTACTTC. It yields the protein CASSYGGLDEQYF.